The 7 T cell receptor beta chains reported below all come from one sample, sequenced in a study of CD8 T cells in Susac syndrome. Reverse transcription used roughly 0.5 to 1 ug RNA and random hexamers. Using its own MiXCR run on the immunoSEQ multiplex PCR reads, TCRdb lists one record per CDR3 protein. The sample shows 210,000 or so distinct CDR3 sequences, approximately 94% of them seen only once. Sequencing used CD4+ T cells from PBMCs. The receptors come from a human donor with Susac syndrome.

The rearrangement links TRBV19 to TRBJ2-1, with D unclear. The V gene lost 1 base and the J gene lost 3 bases, with 10 bases spanning the gap. CDR1 is LNHDA and CDR2 is SQIVND in the germline V gene (reference sequence). The CDR3 is 15 residues long. The CDR3 DNA reads as TGTGCCAGTAGTATAGGCCAGAACAGCTACAATGAGCAGTTCTTC. Protein product: CASSIGQNSYNEQFF. Drawing the rest from reference TRBV19 and TRBJ2-1, the complete variable domain is DGGITQSPKYLFRKEGQNVTLSCEQNLNHDAMYWYRQDPGQGLRLIYYSQIVNDFQKGDIAEGYSVSREKKESFPLTVTSAQKNPTAFYLCASSIGQNSYNEQFFGPGTRLTVL.

This sequence joins TRBV7-8 and TRBJ1-2; 8 bases map to TRBD1. Germline V gene sequence: CDR1 SGHVS, CDR2 FQNEAQ. CDR3 size: 15 residues. With 5 bases clipped from V and 3 bases from J, the junction kept 8 bases outside the gene matches. DNA for the CDR3: TGTGCCAGCAGCGTCAGGGGGCTGAAGGACTATGGCTACACCTTC. Amino acid sequence: CASSVRGLKDYGYTF.

J is TRBJ1-1 and V is TRBV6-6; D is perhaps TRBD1 (5 bases). In germline, CDR1 is MNHNY, CDR2 SVGAGI (reference sequence). This CDR3 is 14 amino acids long. Trimming took off 6 bases at V and 4 bases at J, with 15 bases between the two ends. This chain's CDR3 is CASSRQSWGTEAFF. The CDR3, as DNA: TGTGCCAGCAGCCGACAGTCTTGGGGCACTGAAGCTTTCTTT.

V and J are TRBV29-1 and TRBJ1-2; 7 bases align to TRBD1. The CDR3 loop spans 14 amino acids. Germline CDR1 SQVTM, CDR2 ANQGSEA. After removal of 7 bases from V and 5 bases from J, the junction contained 13 bases not matched to a gene. CDR3 region: CSARGVEGAYGYTF. CDR3 DNA sequence: TGCAGCGCCCGAGGGGTGGAGGGGGCTTATGGCTACACCTTC.

The chain recombines TRBV30 with TRBJ2-5; 11 bases agree with TRBD2. The CDR3 length is 16 residues. The V segment lost 2 bases and the J segment 5 bases; nucleotides outside the gene matches: 10. CDR1 and CDR2 from the germline V gene are GTSNPN and SVGIG (reference sequence). The CDR3 region is CAWSLASGGPWETQYF. CDR3 in DNA: TGTGCCTGGAGTTTGGCTAGCGGGGGGCCCTGGGAGACCCAGTACTTC.

This clonotype was seen just once. V usage is TRBV7-2 and J usage is TRBJ2-1; TRBD1 agrees at 7 bases. The CDR3 covers 15 residues. Germline assignment: CDR1 SGHTA and CDR2 FQGNSA. J was trimmed by 5 bases and V by 0 bases; bases with no gene match: 4. The CDR3 DNA reads TGTGCCAGCAGCTTAGCCGGGACAGTCAACAATGAGCAGTTCTTC. Its protein product is CASSLAGTVNNEQFF. The whole variable domain, filled in from reference TRBV7-2 and TRBJ2-1, reads GAGVSQSPSNKVTEKGKDVELRCDPISGHTALYWYRQSLGQGLEFLIYFQGNSAPDKSGLPSDRFSAERTGGSVSTLTIQRTQQEDSAVYLCASSLAGTVNNEQFFGPGTRLTVL.

This chain uses TRBV4-3 with TRBJ1-5; 9 bases line up with TRBD1. Germline-derived CDR1 and CDR2 are LGHNA and YSLEER. This CDR3 is built from 15 residues. The J segment lost 7 bases and the V segment lost 0 bases, leaving 4 bases of the junction unmatched. The CDR3 reads CASSQETGGGQPQHF. In DNA form, the CDR3 reads TGCGCCAGCAGCCAAGAGACAGGGGGTGGGCAGCCCCAGCATTTT.